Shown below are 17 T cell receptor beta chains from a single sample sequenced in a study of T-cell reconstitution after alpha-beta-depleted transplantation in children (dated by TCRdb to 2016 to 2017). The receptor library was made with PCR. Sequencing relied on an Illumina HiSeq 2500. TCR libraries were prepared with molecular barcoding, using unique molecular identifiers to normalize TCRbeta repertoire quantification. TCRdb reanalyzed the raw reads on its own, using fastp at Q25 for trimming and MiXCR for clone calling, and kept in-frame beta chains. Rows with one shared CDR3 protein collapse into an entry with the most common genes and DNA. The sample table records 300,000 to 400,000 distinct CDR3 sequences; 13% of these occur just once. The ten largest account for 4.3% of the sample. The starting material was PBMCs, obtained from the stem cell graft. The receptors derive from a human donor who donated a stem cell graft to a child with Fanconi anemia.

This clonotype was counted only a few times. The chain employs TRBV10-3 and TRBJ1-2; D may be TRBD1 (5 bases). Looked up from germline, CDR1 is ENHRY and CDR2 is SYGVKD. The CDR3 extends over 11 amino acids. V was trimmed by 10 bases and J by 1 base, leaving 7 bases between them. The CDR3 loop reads CATGGNYGYTF. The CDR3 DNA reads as TGTGCCACCGGGGGTAACTATGGCTACACCTTC.

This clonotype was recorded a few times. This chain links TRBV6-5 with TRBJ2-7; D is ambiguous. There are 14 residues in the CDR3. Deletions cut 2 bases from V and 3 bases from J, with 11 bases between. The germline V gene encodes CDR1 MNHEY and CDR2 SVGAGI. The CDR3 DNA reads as TGTGCCAGCAGTTACGTTGCAGGAGACTACGAGCAGTACTTC. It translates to CASSYVAGDYEQYF.

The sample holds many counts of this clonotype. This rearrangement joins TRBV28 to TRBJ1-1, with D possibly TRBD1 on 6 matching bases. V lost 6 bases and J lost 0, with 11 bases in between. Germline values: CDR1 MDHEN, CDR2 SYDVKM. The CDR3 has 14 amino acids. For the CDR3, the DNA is TGTGCCAGCAGCTGGGACACCATGAACACTGAAGCTTTCTTT. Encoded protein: CASSWDTMNTEAFF. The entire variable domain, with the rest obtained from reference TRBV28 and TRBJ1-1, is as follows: DVKVTQSSRYLVKRTGEKVFLECVQDMDHENMFWYRQDPGLGLRLIYFSYDVKMKEKGDIPEGYSVSREKKERFSLILESASTNQTSMYLCASSWDTMNTEAFFGQGTRLTVV.

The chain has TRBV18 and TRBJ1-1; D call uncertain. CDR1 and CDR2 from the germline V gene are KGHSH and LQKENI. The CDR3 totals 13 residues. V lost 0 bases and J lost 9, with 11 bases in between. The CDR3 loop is CASSPPSADKAFF. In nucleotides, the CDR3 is TGTGCCAGCTCACCACCCTCCGCAGACAAAGCTTTCTTT.

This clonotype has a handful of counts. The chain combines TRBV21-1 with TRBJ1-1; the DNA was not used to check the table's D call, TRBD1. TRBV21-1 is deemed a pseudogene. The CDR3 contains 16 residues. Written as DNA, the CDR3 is TGTGCCAGCCCTATGGATGCCGGGACGGGGAACACTGAAGCTTTCTTT. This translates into CASPMDAGTGNTEAFF.

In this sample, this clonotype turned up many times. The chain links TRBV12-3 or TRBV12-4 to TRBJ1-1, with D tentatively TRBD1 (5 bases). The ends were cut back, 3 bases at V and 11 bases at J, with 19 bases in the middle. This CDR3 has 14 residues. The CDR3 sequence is CASSFRDPGLRAFF. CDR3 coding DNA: TGTGCCAGCAGTTTTAGGGATCCGGGGCTGAGGGCTTTCTTT.

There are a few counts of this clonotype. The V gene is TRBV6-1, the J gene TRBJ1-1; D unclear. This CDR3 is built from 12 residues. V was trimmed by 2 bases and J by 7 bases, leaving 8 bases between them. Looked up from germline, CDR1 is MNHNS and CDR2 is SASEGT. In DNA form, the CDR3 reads TGTGCCAGCAGTGAAAGGCGTCTTGAAGCTTTCTTT. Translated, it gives CASSERRLEAFF.

CDR3 region: CASSPGRNNYGYTF. The CDR3 DNA sequence: TGTGCCAGCTCACCAGGGAGGAATAACTATGGCTACACCTTC. This rearrangement joins TRBV18 to TRBJ1-2; D is ambiguous. The CDR3 spans 14 residues. The V gene lost 2 bases and the J gene lost 1 base, with 8 bases spanning the gap. Per germline, CDR1 KGHSH and CDR2 LQKENI. The variable domain in full, with the rest retrieved from reference TRBV18 and TRBJ1-2, is NAGVMQNPRHLVRRRGQEARLRCSPMKGHSHVYWYRQLPEEGLKFMVYLQKENIIDESGMPKERFSAEFPKEGPSILRIQQVVRGDSAAYFCASSPGRNNYGYTFGSGTRLTVV.

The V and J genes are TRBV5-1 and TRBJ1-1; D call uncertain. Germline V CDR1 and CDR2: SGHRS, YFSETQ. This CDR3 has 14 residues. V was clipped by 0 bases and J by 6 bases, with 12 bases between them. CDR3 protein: CASSLVPGKSEAFF. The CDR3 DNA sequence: TGCGCCAGCAGCTTGGTTCCGGGGAAGTCTGAAGCTTTCTTT.

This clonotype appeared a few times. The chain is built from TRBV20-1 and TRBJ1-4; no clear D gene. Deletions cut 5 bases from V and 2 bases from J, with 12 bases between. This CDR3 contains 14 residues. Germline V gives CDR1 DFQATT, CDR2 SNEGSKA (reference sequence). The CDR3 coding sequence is TGCAGTGCTTCGTTACGGACCACTAATGAAAAACTGTTTTTT. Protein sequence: CSASLRTTNEKLFF.

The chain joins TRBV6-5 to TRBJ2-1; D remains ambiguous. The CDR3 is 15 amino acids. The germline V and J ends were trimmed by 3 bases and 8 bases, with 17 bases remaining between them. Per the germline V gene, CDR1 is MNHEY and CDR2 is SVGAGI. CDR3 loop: CASSYSGSPPHEQFF. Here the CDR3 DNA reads TGTGCCAGCAGTTATTCCGGGTCCCCCCCGCATGAGCAGTTCTTC.

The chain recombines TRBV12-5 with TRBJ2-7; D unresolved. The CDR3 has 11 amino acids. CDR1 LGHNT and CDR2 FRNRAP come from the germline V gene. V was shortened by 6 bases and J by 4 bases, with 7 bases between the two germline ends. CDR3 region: CASGQRYEQYF. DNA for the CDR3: TGTGCTAGTGGCCAAAGATACGAGCAGTACTTC.

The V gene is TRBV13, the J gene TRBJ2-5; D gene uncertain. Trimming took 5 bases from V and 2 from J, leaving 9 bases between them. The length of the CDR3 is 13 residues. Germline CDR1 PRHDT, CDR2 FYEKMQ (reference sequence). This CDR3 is CASSEGQQETQYF. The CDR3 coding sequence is TGTGCCAGCAGCGAAGGGCAACAAGAGACCCAGTACTTC.

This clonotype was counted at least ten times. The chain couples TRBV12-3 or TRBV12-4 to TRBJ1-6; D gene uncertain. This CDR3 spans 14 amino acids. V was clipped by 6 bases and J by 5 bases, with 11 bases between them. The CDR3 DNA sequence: TGTGCCAGCAGCCCGCTCGAACATAATTCACCCCTCCACTTT. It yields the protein CASSPLEHNSPLHF.

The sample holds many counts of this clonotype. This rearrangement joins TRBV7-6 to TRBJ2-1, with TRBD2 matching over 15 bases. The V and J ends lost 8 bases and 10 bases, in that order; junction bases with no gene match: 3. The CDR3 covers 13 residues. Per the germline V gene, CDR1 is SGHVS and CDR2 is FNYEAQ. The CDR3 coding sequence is TGTGCCAGCGGACTAGCGGGGGGGGACGAGCAGTTCTTC. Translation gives CASGLAGGDEQFF.

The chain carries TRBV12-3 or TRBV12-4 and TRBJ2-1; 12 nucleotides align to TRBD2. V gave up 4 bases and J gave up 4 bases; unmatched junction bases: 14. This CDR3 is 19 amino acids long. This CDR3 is CASSSDGLAGGRGYNEQFF. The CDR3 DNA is TGTGCCAGCAGTTCCGATGGGCTAGCGGGGGGGCGGGGGTACAATGAGCAGTTCTTC.

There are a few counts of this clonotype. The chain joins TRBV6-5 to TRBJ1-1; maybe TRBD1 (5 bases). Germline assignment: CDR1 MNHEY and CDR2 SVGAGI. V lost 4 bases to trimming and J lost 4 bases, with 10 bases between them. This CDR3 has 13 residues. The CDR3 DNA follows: TGTGCCAGCAGTTTACAGGAGTTCACTGAAGCTTTCTTT. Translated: CASSLQEFTEAFF.